This T cell receptor beta chain is drawn from a study of response to subunit inactivated influenza vaccine. Study-wide results and limits: The authors suggested that every seasonal influenza vaccination recruits few new T cells.

Germline V lookup: CDR1 SGDLS, CDR2 YYNGEE. With 0 bases clipped from V and 3 bases from J, the junction kept 5 bases outside the gene matches. The CDR3 is made up of 16 amino acids. This clonotype was detected only a few times. The antigen remains undetermined. TCRdb reprocessed the RT-PCR reads with MiXCR, giving one entry per CDR3 protein. This sample has about 520,000 distinct CDR3 sequences, with approximately 11% found just once. The TCR was taken from a man between 45 and 60 years old who received an inactivated influenza vaccine. The gene calls are TRBV9 and TRBJ2-7; 11 bases agree with TRBD1. The material was PBMCs from blood, obtained roughly 48 days after vaccination. The CDR3: CASSVEAGTGGYEQYF. The DNA for the CDR3 is TGTGCCAGCAGCGTAGAGGCCGGGACAGGGGGCTACGAGCAGTACTTC.